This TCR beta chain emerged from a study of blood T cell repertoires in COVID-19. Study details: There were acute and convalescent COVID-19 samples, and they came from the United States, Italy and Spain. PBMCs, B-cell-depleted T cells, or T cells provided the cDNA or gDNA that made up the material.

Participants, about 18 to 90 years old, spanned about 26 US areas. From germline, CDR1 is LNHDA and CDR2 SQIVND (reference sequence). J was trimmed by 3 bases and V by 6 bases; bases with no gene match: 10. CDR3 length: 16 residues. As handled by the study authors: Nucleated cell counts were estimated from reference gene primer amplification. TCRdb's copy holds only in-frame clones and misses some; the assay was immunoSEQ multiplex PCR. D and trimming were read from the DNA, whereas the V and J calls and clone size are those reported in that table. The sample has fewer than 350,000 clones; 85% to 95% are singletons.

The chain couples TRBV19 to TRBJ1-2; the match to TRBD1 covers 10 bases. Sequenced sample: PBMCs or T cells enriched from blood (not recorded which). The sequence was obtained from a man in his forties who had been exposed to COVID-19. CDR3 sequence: CASRLRDRGWDYGYTF. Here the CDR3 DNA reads TGTGCCAGTAGGCTCCGGGACAGGGGATGGGACTATGGCTACACCTTC.